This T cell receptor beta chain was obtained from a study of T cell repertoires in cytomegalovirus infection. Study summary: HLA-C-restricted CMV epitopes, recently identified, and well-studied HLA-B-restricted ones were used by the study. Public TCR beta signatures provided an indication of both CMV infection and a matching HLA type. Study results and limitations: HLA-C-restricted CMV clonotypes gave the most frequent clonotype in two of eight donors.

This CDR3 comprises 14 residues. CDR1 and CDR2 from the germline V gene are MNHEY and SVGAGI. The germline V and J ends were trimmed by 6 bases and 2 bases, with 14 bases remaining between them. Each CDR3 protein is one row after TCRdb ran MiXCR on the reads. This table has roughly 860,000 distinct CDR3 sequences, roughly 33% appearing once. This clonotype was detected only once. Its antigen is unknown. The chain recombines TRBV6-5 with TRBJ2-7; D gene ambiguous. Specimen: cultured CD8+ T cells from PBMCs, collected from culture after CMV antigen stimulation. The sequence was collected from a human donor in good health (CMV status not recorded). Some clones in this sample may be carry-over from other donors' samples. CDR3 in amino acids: CASRPSDPTYEQYF. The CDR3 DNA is TGTGCCAGCAGGCCCTCGGACCCGACCTACGAGCAGTACTTC.